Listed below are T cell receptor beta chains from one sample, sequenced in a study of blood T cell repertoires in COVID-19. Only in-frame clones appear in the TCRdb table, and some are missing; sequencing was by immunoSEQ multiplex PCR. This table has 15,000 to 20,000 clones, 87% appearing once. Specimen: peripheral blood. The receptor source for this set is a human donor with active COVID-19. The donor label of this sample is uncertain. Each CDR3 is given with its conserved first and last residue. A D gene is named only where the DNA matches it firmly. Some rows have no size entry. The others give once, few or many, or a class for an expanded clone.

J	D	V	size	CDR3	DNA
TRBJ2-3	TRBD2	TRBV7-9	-	CASSFGASGRGTDTQYF	TGTGCCAGCAGCTTTGGAGCTAGCGGGAGGGGCACAGATACGCAGTATTTT
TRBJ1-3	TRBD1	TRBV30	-	CAWSQGISGNTIYF	TGTGCCTGGTCACAGGGGATCTCTGGAAACACCATATATTTT
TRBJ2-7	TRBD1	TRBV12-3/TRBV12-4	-	CASSQDRGNEQYF	TGTGCCAGCAGCCAGGACAGGGGAAACGAGCAGTACTTC
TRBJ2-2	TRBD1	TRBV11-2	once	CASSIGQGVNTGELFF	TGTGCCAGCAGCATTGGACAGGGGGTGAACACCGGGGAGCTGTTTTTT
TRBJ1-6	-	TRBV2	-	CASSFGQKDSPLHF	TGTGCCAGCAGTTTTGGACAGAAGGACTCACCCCTCCACTTT
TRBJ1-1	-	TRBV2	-	CASSEMGGGNTEAFF	TGTGCCAGCAGTGAAATGGGAGGGGGGAACACTGAAGCTTTCTTT
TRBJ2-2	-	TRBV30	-	CAWSVREAGELFF	TGTGCCTGGAGTGTCCGAGAGGCCGGGGAGCTGTTTTTT
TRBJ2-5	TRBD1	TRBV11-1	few	CASLDLTGEETQYF	TGTGCCAGCTTGGACTTGACAGGGGAAGAGACCCAGTACTTC
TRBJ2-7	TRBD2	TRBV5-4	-	CASSLGPSGSYEQYF	TGTGCCAGCAGCTTGGGCCCTAGCGGGAGTTACGAGCAGTACTTC
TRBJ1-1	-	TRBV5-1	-	CASSRGRDTEAFF	TGCGCCAGCAGCCGCGGGCGGGACACTGAAGCTTTCTTT
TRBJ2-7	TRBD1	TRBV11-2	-	CASSLDRPGQGRYEQYF	TGTGCCAGCAGCTTAGATCGTCCGGGACAGGGGCGCTACGAGCAGTACTTC
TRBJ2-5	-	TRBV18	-	CASSTNQETQYF	TGTGCCAGCTCAACAAACCAAGAGACCCAGTACTTC
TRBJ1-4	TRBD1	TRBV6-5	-	CAIRQGGGDEKLFF	TGTGCCATTCGACAGGGTGGTGGGGATGAAAAACTGTTTTTT
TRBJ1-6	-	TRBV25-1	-	CASSVLSDSNSPLHF	TGTGCCAGCAGTGTCCTCTCGGACAGTAATTCACCCCTCCACTTT
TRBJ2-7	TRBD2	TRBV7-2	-	CASSLRISGSYEQYF	TGTGCCAGCAGCTTACGTATTAGCGGGTCATACGAGCAGTACTTC
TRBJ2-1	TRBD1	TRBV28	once	CASSSDRGYYNEQFF	TGTGCCAGCAGTTCGGACAGGGGGTACTACAATGAGCAGTTCTTC
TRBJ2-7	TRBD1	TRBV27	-	CASSARQGLSSYEQYF	TGTGCCAGCAGTGCCCGACAGGGGCTCAGCTCCTACGAGCAGTACTTC
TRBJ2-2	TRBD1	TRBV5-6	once	CASSPTGGRRTGELFF	TGTGCCAGCAGCCCCACAGGGGGGAGAAGGACCGGGGAGCTGTTTTTT